This entry describes one T cell receptor (beta chain). The target antigen is unknown. The CDR3 totals 12 residues. Germline V gene lookup returns CDR1 MNHNY and CDR2 SVGAGI (reference sequence). From 5'RACE with constant-segment primers came TCR alpha and TCR beta cDNA libraries that carried sample barcodes and UMIs. TCRdb re-analysed the 5' RACE reads in MiXCR, keeping a single row per CDR3 protein. This table has tens of thousands of distinct CDR3 sequences, around an eighth appearing once. This record belongs to a study of T-cell memory formation after mild COVID-19. Study information: Clusters of TCRs were largely donor specific.

The study's findings and limits: Nothing showed for sure that second-wave clones peaking on day 37 were SARS-CoV-2 specific. Some SARS-CoV-2-responding clones were already detected in memory before infection.

This chain joins TRBV6-6 and TRBJ2-5, with no clear D. The J call may be in error: the DNA end matches TRBJ2-3 better. This TCR came from an adult woman who had mild COVID-19 (a few samples of this study predate the infection). Cell type and time point are not known. Sequences were obtained from PBMCs or a T cell subset sorted from them (not recorded which). The DNA for the CDR3 is TGTGCCAGCAGCCCTACCAGAGATACGCAGTATTTT. Translating gives CASSPTRDTQYF.